This is a list of T cell receptor beta chains from one sample in a study of blood T cell repertoires in COVID-19. Assay: immunoSEQ multiplex PCR; the TCRdb copy retains only in-frame clones and omits some. This table has fewer than 200,000 clones, 88% appearing once. Sample: PBMCs or T cells enriched from blood (not recorded which). Receptors originate from a woman aged 18-30 years who had recovered from COVID-19. Both conserved end residues are part of each CDR3. Each record gives: J gene, D gene, clone size, V gene, CDR3 DNA, CDR3 protein. The D gene is left open where the match is weak. Size tells how often a clone was seen (once, few, many) or the class of an expanded clone, and some rows leave it out.

>TRBJ2-5|-|-|TRBV14
TGTGCCAGCAGCCAAGAGTTTCGGGAGACCCAGTACTTC
CASSQEFRETQYF
>TRBJ1-5|-|-|TRBV6-5
TGTGCCAGTTCTCGGGAAGTAAGTCAGCCCCAGCATTTT
CASSREVSQPQHF
>TRBJ1-2|TRBD1|-|TRBV18
TGTGCCAGCTCACCACAAACGGACAGGGGGAACTATGGCTACACCTTC
CASSPQTDRGNYGYTF
>TRBJ2-1|TRBD2|-|TRBV10-3
TGTGCCATCAGTGCCCAGCGGGAGAGGGACAATGAGCAGTTCTTC
CAISAQRERDNEQFF
>TRBJ1-2|-|-|TRBV19
TGTGCCGACAGAGTTTCCCGCTACACCTTC
CADRVSRYTF
>TRBJ1-1|-|-|TRBV2
TGTGCCAGCAGCATTACAGGGTTGGGAACTGAAGCTTTCTTT
CASSITGLGTEAFF
>TRBJ2-5|TRBD2|once|TRBV5-1
TGCGCCAGCAGGTTGGGACTAGCGGAGTGGGAGACCCAGTACTTC
CASRLGLAEWETQYF
>TRBJ1-1|-|-|TRBV27
TGTGCCAGCAGATTAGCTGGACACTTGGAAACTGAAGCTTTCTTT
CASRLAGHLETEAFF
>TRBJ1-4|TRBD1|-|TRBV9
TGTGCCAGCAGTGTCCGGGGACAGGGGTATGAAAAACTGTTTTTT
CASSVRGQGYEKLFF
>TRBJ2-1|TRBD1|-|TRBV28
TGTGCCAGCAGTTTATGGGACTCCGGGACAGAGCTGGATGAGCAGTTCTTC
CASSLWDSGTELDEQFF
>TRBJ1-4|TRBD1|few|TRBV7-9
TGTGCCAGCAGCTTGAGACAGGGGAAAGAAAAACTGTTTTTT
CASSLRQGKEKLFF
>TRBJ2-6|TRBD1|-|TRBV5-6
TGTGCCAGCAGCTTGGCCGGGACAGGGGCTGGGGCCAACGTCCTGACTTTC
CASSLAGTGAGANVLTF
>TRBJ2-1|TRBD2|-|TRBV7-6
TGTGCCAGCAGCTTAGTTGGGACTAGCGGGGGAACTTACAATGAGCAGTTCTTC
CASSLVGTSGGTYNEQFF
>TRBJ2-7|-|-|TRBV2
TGTGCCAGCAAGGAGAGCTACGAGCAGTACTTC
CASKESYEQYF
>TRBJ2-5|TRBD2|-|TRBV28
TGTGCCAGCAGTTTATTGGCCGGCTTAGCGGGGGGGCGGGAGACCCAGTACTTC
CASSLLAGLAGGRETQYF
>TRBJ1-1|TRBD1|-|TRBV29-1
TGCAGCGTTGGACAGGGCAGGACTGAAGCTTTCTTT
CSVGQGRTEAFF
>TRBJ1-2|-|-|TRBV29-1
TGCAGCGTTTACATGGACAGCTATGGCTACACCTTC
CSVYMDSYGYTF
>TRBJ2-7|TRBD1|-|TRBV6-5
TGTGCCAGCAGTCGGACAGGTATCTACGAGCAGTACTTC
CASSRTGIYEQYF
>TRBJ1-4|-|-|TRBV3-1/TRBV3-2
TGTGCCAGCAGTCGCGGGCCCCGACCTCCTAATGAAAAACTGTTTTTT
CASSRGPRPPNEKLFF
>TRBJ2-7|TRBD2|-|TRBV7-9
TGTGCCAGCAGCCAGACTAGCGGGAGGGAGTCTTACGAGCAGTACTTC
CASSQTSGRESYEQYF
>TRBJ2-3|TRBD2|few|TRBV18
TGTGCCAGCTCACCACCAGGGGCCAGCGGGGGAGATACGCAGTATTTT
CASSPPGASGGDTQYF
>TRBJ1-2|-|-|TRBV30
TGTGCCTGGAGTCCCTCTATCAGGAACTCCGGCTACACCTTC
CAWSPSIRNSGYTF
>TRBJ1-1|-|-|TRBV10-3
TGTGCCATCAGTGACTCTGGGAGGAACACTGAAGCTTTCTTT
CAISDSGRNTEAFF
>TRBJ1-2|TRBD1|-|TRBV7-2
TGTGCCAGCAGCTCCCATGGGACAGGGAGCACGTATGGCTACACCTTC
CASSSHGTGSTYGYTF
>TRBJ2-2|TRBD2|-|TRBV6-6
TGTGCCAGCAGTCGCGGGACTAGCGGGAGGGGCACCGGGGAGCTGTTTTTT
CASSRGTSGRGTGELFF
>TRBJ1-1|-|-|TRBV5-1
TGCGCCAGCAGCTCCATGGTAGTAAACACTGAAGCTTTCTTT
CASSSMVVNTEAFF
>TRBJ2-1|TRBD2|-|TRBV6-1
TGTGCCAGCAGTGCAGGGGGACTAGCGGGGGGCAATGAGCAGTTCTTC
CASSAGGLAGGNEQFF
>TRBJ2-7|-|-|TRBV7-9
TGTGCCAGCAGCTTAGGAGCGGAGGAATACGAGCAGTACTTC
CASSLGAEEYEQYF
>TRBJ1-3|-|once|TRBV5-4
TGTGCCAGCAGCCCAATGGAGGGGTCTGGAAACACCATATATTTT
CASSPMEGSGNTIYF
>TRBJ2-7|-|-|TRBV19
TGTGCCAGTACCCCAAGGGGTTACGGGGAGCAGTACTTC
CASTPRGYGEQYF
>TRBJ1-1|-|-|TRBV6-5
TGTGCCACCCAAGCGTCTGGGGAGAGGACTGAAGCTTTCTTT
CATQASGERTEAFF
>TRBJ2-7|TRBD2|-|TRBV13
TGTGCCAGCAGCCCTACTAGCGACTACGAGCAGTACTTC
CASSPTSDYEQYF
>TRBJ1-1|-|-|TRBV11-2
TGTGCCAGCAACACGAACACTGAAGCTTTCTTT
CASNTNTEAFF
>TRBJ2-1|-|-|TRBV19
TGTGCCAGTAGTATAGATCATGGGCAGGGCTCGTACAATGAGCAGTTCTTC
CASSIDHGQGSYNEQFF
>TRBJ1-4|-|-|TRBV6-5
TGTGCCAGTCGGCGGGGCCTCAATGAAAAACTGTTTTTT
CASRRGLNEKLFF
>TRBJ2-3|TRBD2|-|TRBV30
TGTGCCTGCACTCGGGGGGTGGGCACAGATACGCAGTATTTT
CACTRGVGTDTQYF
>TRBJ2-5|-|-|TRBV5-6
TGTGCCAGCAGCTTGGTGGCGGGAGAGACCCAGTACTTC
CASSLVAGETQYF
>TRBJ2-1|-|-|TRBV18
TGTGCCAGCTCACCTAGTCTAGCGATCGATGAGCAGTTCTTC
CASSPSLAIDEQFF
>TRBJ1-1|TRBD1|once|TRBV27
TGTGCCAGCAGTTTCGGGCAGGGGGCAATCATGGGCACTGAAGCTTTCTTT
CASSFGQGAIMGTEAFF
>TRBJ1-2|-|few|TRBV27
TGTGCCAGCAGCTCCGGGAGGGGATCCTATGGCTACACCTTC
CASSSGRGSYGYTF
>TRBJ2-7|-|-|TRBV18
TGTGCCAGCTCACAGGCGGACTCCTACGAGCAGTACTTC
CASSQADSYEQYF
>TRBJ2-1|TRBD2|few|TRBV28
TGTGCCAGCAGATTGAACCTAGCGGGGGGAGGAGAGCAGTTCTTC
CASRLNLAGGGEQFF
>TRBJ1-2|-|-|TRBV28
TGTGCCAGCAGTTTAGAGCAGGGGCGGATCCATGGCTACACCTTC
CASSLEQGRIHGYTF
>TRBJ1-4|TRBD1|-|TRBV15
TGTGCCACCAGCACCAGGCCGGGACAGGGTCGAAATGAAAAACTGTTTTTT
CATSTRPGQGRNEKLFF
>TRBJ2-5|-|once|TRBV7-2
TGTGCCAGCAGCAAAACTGAGACCCAGTACTTC
CASSKTETQYF
>TRBJ2-7|-|once|TRBV29-1
TGCAGCGTTAAAGGTATCTTCTCCTACGAGCAGTACTTC
CSVKGIFSYEQYF
>TRBJ2-5|-|-|TRBV29-1
TGCAGCGTTCACCGGGGGGAGACCCAGTACTTC
CSVHRGETQYF
>TRBJ1-2|-|once|TRBV4-1
TGCGCCAGCAGCCAAGTTTCAGGGGCCAACTATGGCTACACCTTC
CASSQVSGANYGYTF
>TRBJ2-1|-|-|TRBV5-1
TGCGCCAGCAGCGATGTTGGGCGTGAGCAGTTCTTC
CASSDVGREQFF